The TCR beta chain under discussion was sequenced for a study of T cells in women clearing cervical HPV infection. Overall study: Blood came at first lesion visit for cases, post-clearance for controls.

Per germline, CDR1 MNHEY and CDR2 SVGEGT. The CDR3 is made up of 12 amino acids. Study results and limitations: CIN3+ cases had significantly higher TCR repertoire richness than controls, but evenness did not differ. Combining TCR richness with V gene abundances gave approximately 0.84 AUC.

A note on this clone: What it binds is not known. At one end the junction does not follow the germline gene, possibly because of a read error. The observed sequence ends 3 residues before the CDR3 terminus, with the missing tail filled in from the germline J gene.

Here immunoSEQ multiplex PCR was the method, and the copy in TCRdb shows in-frame clones only, minus some. The table for this sample gives tens of thousands of clones. The rearrangement uses TRBV6-2 or TRBV6-3 and TRBJ1-1, with D possibly TRBD1 on 5 matching bases. The sample comprised blood buffy coat. This clonotype was obtained from a woman between 18 and 75 years old with a cervical HPV16 infection that either progressed to CIN3+ or cleared (not recorded which). The CDR3 DNA, read in part, is TGTGCCAGCTTACAGGCGAACGCTGAA. Residues: CASLQANAE. The whole CDR3 sequence is CASLQANAEAFF.